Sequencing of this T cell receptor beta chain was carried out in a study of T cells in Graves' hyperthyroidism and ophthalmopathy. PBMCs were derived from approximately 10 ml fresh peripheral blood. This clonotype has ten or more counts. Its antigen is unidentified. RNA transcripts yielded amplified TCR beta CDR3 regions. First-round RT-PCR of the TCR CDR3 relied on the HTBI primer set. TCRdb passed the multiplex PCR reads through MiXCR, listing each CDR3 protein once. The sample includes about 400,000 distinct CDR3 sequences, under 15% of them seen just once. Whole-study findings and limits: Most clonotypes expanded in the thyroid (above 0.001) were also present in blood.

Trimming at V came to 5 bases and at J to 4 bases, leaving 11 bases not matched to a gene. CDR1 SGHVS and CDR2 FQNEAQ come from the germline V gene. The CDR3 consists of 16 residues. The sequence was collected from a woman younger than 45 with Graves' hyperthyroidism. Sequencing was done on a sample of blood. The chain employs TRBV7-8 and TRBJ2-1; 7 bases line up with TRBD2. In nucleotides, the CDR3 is TGTGCCAGCAGCGGGCCTCGGGGGGAGGGATACAATGAGCAGTTCTTC. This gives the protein CASSGPRGEGYNEQFF. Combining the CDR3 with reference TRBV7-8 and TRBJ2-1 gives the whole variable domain GAGVSQSPRYKVAKRGQDVALRCDPISGHVSLFWYQQALGQGPEFLTYFQNEAQLDKSGLPSDRFFAERPEGSVSTLKIQRTQQEDSAVYLCASSGPRGEGYNEQFFGPGTRLTVL.